These 6 T cell receptor beta chains originate from one sample sequenced in a study of blood T cell repertoires in COVID-19 (TCRdb year 2020). Receptor libraries were prepared by the immunoSEQ multiplex PCR assay. Drawn from immuneACCESS, this table holds only the in-frame rearrangements with V and J called that TCRdb kept. Clones are partly lost; checked studies trace under half to an unresolved V gene and leave the rest unexplained. A total of some 310,000 clones appear in this sample, around 86% of them only once. Clones ranked in the top ten supply 1% of the sample. The sample taken for sequencing was peripheral blood. These receptors were collected from a man aged 45-65 years with active or convalescent COVID-19.

This chain uses TRBV4-1 with TRBJ2-2; 12 nucleotides match TRBD2. The germline gives CDR1 MGHRA, CDR2 YSYEKL. The CDR3 sequence is 21 residues long. The trim removed 4 bases at V and 6 bases at J, leaving 21 bases unmatched. CDR3 amino acids: CASSPPTGQGRLAGAAGELFF. The DNA of the CDR3 is TGCGCCAGCAGCCCCCCGACCGGACAGGGGAGACTAGCGGGAGCGGCCGGGGAGCTGTTTTTT.

V usage is TRBV19 and J usage is TRBJ1-2; D call uncertain. This CDR3 has 16 residues. The V gene's germline CDR1 is LNHDA and CDR2 SQIVND (reference sequence). Trimming took 1 base from V and 1 from J, leaving 13 bases between them. The CDR3 DNA reads TGTGCCAGTAGTATAGGACGGAGTCCGATTAACTATGGCTACACCTTC. It codes for CASSIGRSPINYGYTF.

This chain joins TRBV10-3 and TRBJ2-7; 7 nucleotides line up with TRBD1. V lost 8 bases to trimming and J lost 4 bases; unmatched junction nucleotides: 5. The CDR3 spans 12 residues. Germline values: CDR1 ENHRY, CDR2 SYGVKD. The CDR3 nucleotides read TGTGCCATCCAAGGGACAGCGTACGAGCAGTACTTC. Translation gives CAIQGTAYEQYF.

This chain links TRBV27 with TRBJ1-1; TRBD1 aligns across 7 bases. V dropped 3 bases and J dropped 6; count of bases not matched to a gene: 4. The CDR3 has 13 residues. Germline CDR1 is MNHEY and CDR2 is SMNVEV (reference sequence). The CDR3 DNA is TGTGCCAGCAGTTTGTGGGACAGAGCTGAAGCTTTCTTT. It specifies CASSLWDRAEAFF.

The V and J genes are TRBV30 and TRBJ1-5; D is perhaps TRBD1 (6 bases). V was cut by 0 bases and J by 3 bases, with 12 bases left in between. The germline gives CDR1 GTSNPN, CDR2 SVGIG (reference sequence). The CDR3 totals 15 residues. This chain's CDR3 is CAWSVGGTLNQPQHF. DNA of the CDR3: TGTGCCTGGAGTGTAGGGGGAACCCTCAATCAGCCCCAGCATTTT. The full variable domain, completed using reference TRBV30 and TRBJ1-5, is SQTIHQWPATLVQPVGSPLSLECTVEGTSNPNLYWYRQAAGRGLQLLFYSVGIGQISSEVPQNLSASRPQDRQFILSSKKLLLSDSGFYLCAWSVGGTLNQPQHFGDGTRLSIL.

V usage is TRBV10-3 and J usage is TRBJ2-5; 7 bases line up with TRBD1. Per germline, CDR1 ENHRY and CDR2 SYGVKD. The CDR3 extends over 14 amino acids. V trimming: 4 bases; J trimming: 2 bases; junction bases outside the gene matches: 4. The CDR3 coding sequence is TGTGCCATCAGTGGGCCGGGACAGCAAGAGACCCAGTACTTC. Translation: CAISGPGQQETQYF.